Given below is one T cell receptor beta chain in context. The sample comes from a study of response to subunit inactivated influenza vaccine. TCRdb reanalysed the RT-PCR reads using MiXCR and keeps one entry per CDR3 protein. The sample holds 300,000 to 350,000 distinct CDR3 sequences, 20% to 25% seen once. The V and J ends lost 4 bases and 11 bases respectively, with 18 bases between them. Germline values: CDR1 SNHLY, CDR2 FYNNEI. The CDR3 runs to 15 residues. The origin of this receptor is a man between 50 and 75 years old who received an inactivated influenza vaccine. The V and J genes are TRBV2 and TRBJ1-6; possible D gene TRBD1, 5 bases. Sequencing used PBMCs from blood, obtained about 20 months after vaccination. The CDR3 protein is CASSAWGTGGTPLHF. As DNA, the CDR3 is TGTGCCAGCAGTGCTTGGGGGACGGGCGGGACACCCCTCCACTTT. Based on the CDR3 plus reference TRBV2 and TRBJ1-6, the full variable domain is EPEVTQTPSHQVTQMGQEVILRCVPISNHLYFYWYRQILGQKVEFLVSFYNNEISEKSEIFDDQFSVERPDGSNFTLKIRSTKLEDSAMYFCASSAWGTGGTPLHFGNGTRLTVT.